This T cell receptor beta chain was recovered during a study of blood T cell repertoires in COVID-19. For the study at large: Spain, Italy and the United States supplied samples that represented acute and convalescent COVID-19.

Germline CDR1 reads SGHNT; CDR2 reads YYREEE (reference sequence). Trimming removed 1 base at V and 6 bases at J, with 19 bases between. CDR3 length: 16 residues. Here immunoSEQ multiplex PCR was the method, and the copy in TCRdb shows in-frame clones only, minus some. The data contain about 160,000 clones, 82% of them seen just once; the ten biggest clones take up approximately 7%. The chain combines TRBV5-4 with TRBJ2-5; weak D call: TRBD2 (5 bases). This receptor was identified in a woman in her forties with COVID-19, enrolled during active disease. The source material was peripheral blood. CDR3 sequence: CASSLSAGIEIKTQYF. In DNA, the CDR3 is TGTGCCAGCAGCTTGTCGGCCGGGATAGAGATTAAGACCCAGTACTTC.